This T cell receptor (beta chain) was obtained from a study of monozygotic twins with inflammatory bowel disease. General study results and limits: Relative to healthy twins, IBD patients had fewer clonotypes in common with others, a gap that was especially apparent with disease activity.

The CDR3 is 12 amino acids. There were eight separate reactions per sample in which cDNA was made. Addition of UMIs with a 6-nucleotide sample barcode was achieved by template switching. TCRdb re-called the 5' RACE reads and shows each CDR3 protein once, DNA omitted. The sample totals about 300,000 distinct CDR3 sequences; its top ten clones hold roughly 5.8%. A note on this clonotype: Its matching antigen is unknown.

The sequenced material came from blood. V gene TRBV12-3 or TRBV12-4 combines with J gene TRBJ1-2; TCRdb selects TRBD1, and the lack of DNA leaves this call unchecked. The clonotype was recovered from a human donor with ulcerative colitis or Crohn's disease, or a healthy co-twin of an affected twin (not recorded which). The CDR3 here is CASSFVGGGYTF.